This record concerns one TCR beta chain sequence. Time point denoted: baseline pretreatment blood. Regarding treatment: 15 Gy SBRT to primary tumor, nephrectomy 4 weeks later. TCRdb's copy holds only in-frame clones and misses some; the assay was immunoSEQ multiplex PCR. The repertoire holds more than 75,000 clones, with about 79% as singletons. This sample is part of a study of radiation and T cells in renal cell carcinoma. Overall study context: Nephrectomy followed 15 Gy stereotactic body radiation by 4 weeks.

The CDR3 spans 15 residues. In germline, CDR1 is SGHRS, CDR2 YFSETQ. Trimming cost V 1 base and J 3 bases; bases outside gene matches: 5. Specimen: blood, collected from a patient whose treatment included radiotherapy and nephrectomy. The sequence derives from a man aged 55 to 69 with renal cell carcinoma. V is TRBV5-1 and J is TRBJ2-5, with 8 bases identical to TRBD2. The chain's CDR3 is CASSLSGSQEETQYF. The DNA of the CDR3 is TGCGCCAGCAGCTTGAGCGGGAGTCAGGAAGAGACCCAGTACTTC.